A selection of T cell receptor beta chains follows, all from one sample in a study of blood T cell repertoires in COVID-19. Libraries were prepared by immunoSEQ multiplex PCR; TCRdb keeps only in-frame clonotypes and omits some of them. The sample has about 190,000 clones; around 85% are singletons. The sample consisted of peripheral blood. The receptors derive from a man in his forties or fifties who had recovered from COVID-19. The CDR3 runs from the conserved cysteine through the conserved F or W. Each record gives: D gene, clone size, V gene, J gene, CDR3 protein, CDR3 DNA. The D gene is left open where the match is weak. Some rows have no size entry. The others give once, few or many, or a class for an expanded clone.

-	few	TRBV10-2	TRBJ1-5	CASRTGGSSNQPQHF	TGCGCCAGTAGAACCGGGGGGTCGAGCAATCAGCCCCAGCATTTT
-	few	TRBV5-1	TRBJ2-2	CASSLGGTGELFF	TGCGCCAGCAGCTTGGGAGGAACCGGGGAGCTGTTTTTT
TRBD2	few	TRBV30	TRBJ2-1	CARTSGRLREQFF	TGTGCCCGGACTAGCGGGAGATTGCGTGAGCAGTTCTTC
TRBD1	-	TRBV5-1	TRBJ2-7	CASSLGPSGTGGTTYEQYF	TGCGCCAGCAGCTTGGGCCCCTCCGGGACAGGGGGTACCACCTACGAGCAGTACTTC
-	once	TRBV11-3	TRBJ1-1	CASSSQGGGTEAFF	TGTGCCAGCAGCTCCCAAGGGGGGGGCACTGAAGCTTTCTTT
-	-	TRBV6-6	TRBJ2-7	CASSYSSSHEQYF	TGTGCCAGCAGTTACTCGTCCTCTCACGAGCAGTACTTC
TRBD1	-	TRBV19	TRBJ1-2	CASTPPGTGGSGGYTF	TGTGCCAGTACCCCCCCCGGGACAGGGGGCAGCGGGGGCTACACCTTC
TRBD1	-	TRBV19	TRBJ1-6	CASHPGTGLHSPLHF	TGTGCCAGCCACCCCGGGACAGGGCTTCATTCACCCCTCCACTTT
TRBD2	-	TRBV28	TRBJ2-1	CASRLAGDNEQFF	TGTGCCAGCAGGCTAGCGGGGGACAATGAGCAGTTCTTC
-	-	TRBV24-1	TRBJ2-7	CATSDNSYEQYF	TGTGCCACCAGCGACAACTCCTACGAGCAGTACTTC
TRBD1	-	TRBV18	TRBJ2-7	CASSLSRDRTYEQYF	TGTGCCAGCTCGCTATCAAGGGACAGGACCTACGAGCAGTACTTC
-	-	TRBV11-3	TRBJ2-1	CASSSGQTAYSYNEQFF	TGTGCCAGCAGCTCCGGACAGACGGCTTACTCCTACAATGAGCAGTTCTTC
TRBD2	-	TRBV19	TRBJ2-1	CASTPGTSGRRRNEQFF	TGTGCCAGCACGCCCGGGACTAGCGGGAGGCGACGGAATGAGCAGTTCTTC
-	-	TRBV21-1	TRBJ2-7	CASSNPPSGSPYEQYF	TGTGCCAGCAGCAACCCCCCTAGCGGTTCTCCCTACGAGCAGTACTTC
-	-	TRBV6-5	TRBJ2-5	CASSWGGQGETQYF	TGTGCCAGCAGTTGGGGGGGGCAAGGAGAGACCCAGTACTTC
-	few	TRBV7-2	TRBJ2-2	CASSLKIAGKSGELFF	TGTGCCAGCAGCTTAAAAATCGCCGGGAAATCCGGGGAGCTGTTTTTT
TRBD2	-	TRBV5-8	TRBJ2-3	CAAPSGSGRRDTQYF	TGTGCCGCTCCCTCGGGTAGCGGGAGACGAGATACGCAGTATTTT
-	-	TRBV29-1	TRBJ1-1	CSVWTAEAFF	TGCAGCGTATGGACAGCTGAAGCTTTCTTT
TRBD2	-	TRBV7-3	TRBJ2-7	CASSLIPTSRLYYEQYF	TGTGCCAGCAGCTTAATTCCGACTAGCCGTTTGTACTACGAGCAGTACTTC
-	-	TRBV7-6	TRBJ2-3	CASSPPQGGRDTQYF	TGTGCCAGCAGCCCCCCCCAGGGCGGACGGGATACGCAGTATTTT
-	-	TRBV6-4	TRBJ1-5	CASSRVGNQPQHF	TGTGCCAGCAGCAGGGTAGGGAATCAGCCCCAGCATTTT
TRBD1	-	TRBV2	TRBJ1-5	CASANRAPGQGRGSNQPQHF	TGTGCCAGCGCCAATCGGGCCCCGGGACAGGGCCGCGGGAGCAATCAGCCCCAGCATTTT
TRBD2	-	TRBV6-7	TRBJ2-3	CASSRTSGLAASTDTQYF	TGTGCCAGCAGTCGAACCTCGGGACTAGCGGCAAGCACAGATACGCAGTATTTT
-	-	TRBV30	TRBJ1-1	CAWIPVNTEAFF	TGTGCCTGGATCCCAGTGAACACTGAAGCTTTCTTT
TRBD2	many	TRBV5-4	TRBJ2-7	CASSLRLGGYLYEQYF	TGTGCCAGCAGCTTGCGCCTGGGAGGGTATTTGTACGAGCAGTACTTC
-	-	TRBV3-1/TRBV3-2	TRBJ1-5	CASSQARGGQPQHF	TGTGCCAGCAGCCAAGCCCGGGGAGGGCAGCCCCAGCATTTT
-	-	TRBV7-2	TRBJ1-2	CASSNRPINYGYTF	TGTGCCAGCAGCAACAGACCGATTAACTATGGCTACACCTTC
TRBD2	few	TRBV15	TRBJ2-7	CATSSPSGVDEQYF	TGTGCCACCAGCTCTCCTAGCGGGGTCGACGAGCAGTACTTC
TRBD1	once	TRBV5-1	TRBJ2-7	CASSSPGQGFDEQYF	TGCGCCAGCAGCTCCCCGGGACAGGGCTTTGACGAGCAGTACTTC
TRBD2	few	TRBV18	TRBJ2-3	CASSPPAGGQDTQYF	TGTGCCAGCTCACCACCAGCGGGAGGACAGGATACGCAGTATTTT
-	-	TRBV9	TRBJ2-7	CASSVGQNPSYEQYF	TGTGCCAGCAGCGTAGGACAGAACCCCTCCTACGAGCAGTACTTC
-	once	TRBV11-2	TRBJ2-7	CASSYVRNSYEQYF	TGTGCCAGCAGCTACGTCAGGAACTCCTACGAGCAGTACTTC
TRBD1	-	TRBV27	TRBJ2-3	CASRLGDRGLTDTQYF	TGTGCCAGCAGATTGGGGGACAGGGGTTTGACAGATACGCAGTATTTT
TRBD2	-	TRBV10-3	TRBJ2-5	CAISESISSGSQETQYF	TGTGCCATCAGTGAGTCGATTAGTAGCGGGAGCCAAGAGACCCAGTACTTC
TRBD1	-	TRBV19	TRBJ2-7	CASRDRGTYEQYF	TGTGCCAGTAGGGACAGGGGAACCTACGAGCAGTACTTC
TRBD2	-	TRBV9	TRBJ2-1	CASSVVLAAPYNEQFF	TGTGCCAGCAGCGTAGTACTAGCGGCCCCTTACAATGAGCAGTTCTTC
-	-	TRBV4-2	TRBJ2-1	CASSPPGWDNEQFF	TGTGCCAGCAGCCCTCCGGGGTGGGATAATGAGCAGTTCTTC
-	few	TRBV29-1	TRBJ1-2	CSVESRNYGYTF	TGCAGCGTTGAGTCGAGGAACTATGGCTACACCTTC
-	-	TRBV5-1	TRBJ1-3	CASSLDLSGATGNTIYF	TGCGCCAGCAGCTTGGACCTGAGTGGGGCAACTGGAAACACCATATATTTT
TRBD1	-	TRBV5-1	TRBJ2-3	CASSLRTGGTDTQYF	TGCGCCAGCAGTTTGAGGACAGGGGGCACAGATACGCAGTATTTT
TRBD1	-	TRBV7-9	TRBJ1-1	CASSLGQGNTEAFF	TGTGCCAGCAGCTTGGGACAGGGGAACACTGAAGCTTTCTTT
-	-	TRBV5-1	TRBJ2-7	CASSLDVSSYEQYF	TGCGCCAGCAGCTTGGATGTCAGCTCCTACGAGCAGTACTTC
TRBD2	-	TRBV7-6	TRBJ2-7	CASSLAPGGAEQYF	TGTGCCAGCAGCTTAGCGCCGGGAGGGGCCGAGCAGTACTTC
TRBD1	-	TRBV18	TRBJ1-1	CASSGQGARNTEAFF	TGTGCCAGCTCAGGACAGGGGGCGCGAAACACTGAAGCTTTCTTT
TRBD2	-	TRBV20-1	TRBJ2-1	CSASELAGVYNEQFF	TGCAGTGCTAGTGAACTAGCGGGAGTGTACAATGAGCAGTTCTTC
-	-	TRBV7-9	TRBJ2-1	CASSLESGWLLNNEQFF	TGTGCCAGCAGCTTAGAATCAGGATGGCTCCTAAACAATGAGCAGTTCTTC
TRBD1	once	TRBV20-1	TRBJ2-5	CSASLIRGRKTQYF	TGCAGTGCTAGTTTAATCAGGGGGCGGAAGACCCAGTACTTC
TRBD2	-	TRBV7-8	TRBJ2-3	CASSRTGLAGFSTDTQYF	TGTGCCAGCAGCCGGACGGGACTAGCGGGTTTCAGCACAGATACGCAGTATTTT
TRBD1	-	TRBV27	TRBJ2-7	CASSLGGQAFRSSYEQYF	TGTGCCAGCAGTTTAGGGGGACAGGCCTTCCGAAGCTCCTACGAGCAGTACTTC
TRBD1	-	TRBV13	TRBJ2-7	CASSLEQGSNEQYF	TGTGCCAGCAGCTTAGAACAGGGGTCCAACGAGCAGTACTTC
-	-	TRBV2	TRBJ2-4	CASSDFRGAKNIQYF	TGTGCCAGCAGTGATTTCAGGGGTGCCAAAAACATTCAGTACTTC
TRBD2	-	TRBV5-1	TRBJ2-1	CASSQVLAGDYNEQFF	TGCGCCAGCAGCCAGGTTCTAGCGGGGGACTACAATGAGCAGTTCTTC
TRBD1	-	TRBV4-1	TRBJ2-1	CASSLGTGGSNEQFF	TGCGCCAGCAGCCTTGGGACAGGGGGTAGCAATGAGCAGTTCTTC
-	-	TRBV25-1	TRBJ1-3	CASRVTRGNTIYF	TGTGCCAGCAGGGTGACTCGGGGAAACACCATATATTTT
-	-	TRBV27	TRBJ2-1	CASSPDRGLSQQFF	TGTGCCAGCAGTCCCGATCGCGGACTGTCACAGCAGTTCTTC
-	-	TRBV18	TRBJ1-3	CASSPISSRDTIYF	TGTGCCAGCTCACCCATCTCTAGTCGAGACACCATATATTTT
TRBD2	-	TRBV7-2	TRBJ2-7	CASSLAIGLAGGEQYF	TGTGCCAGCAGCTTAGCGATAGGACTAGCGGGAGGTGAGCAGTACTTC
TRBD1	-	TRBV27	TRBJ1-6	CASSSGTGASPLHF	TGTGCCAGCAGTTCCGGGACAGGGGCTTCACCCCTCCACTTT